The clone carrying this T cell receptor beta chain was seen a handful of times. Its antigen is as yet unknown. These data belong to a study of T cell repertoires in cytomegalovirus infection. Findings and caveats of the study: Dominant in the ex vivo response were TCR beta clonotypes restricted by HLA-C and specific for CMV.

This CDR3 contains 13 residues. CDR1 and CDR2 from the germline V gene are MNHEY and SVGAGI. The germline V and J ends were trimmed by 5 bases and 7 bases, with 12 bases remaining between them. TCRdb re-derived calls from the reads in MiXCR, one entry per CDR3 protein. The table shows 510,000 or so distinct CDR3 sequences, with 26% occurring only once. The TCR sequence derives from a human donor in good health (CMV status not recorded). Some clones in this sample may be carry-over from other donors' samples. This chain connects TRBV6-5 to TRBJ1-5; the D gene is possibly TRBD1 (6 bases). Source material: PBMCs. The CDR3 DNA is TGTGCCAGCAGTCCAGGGGAGAGGCAGCCCCAGCATTTT. Translation: CASSPGERQPQHF.